The clone carrying this TCR beta chain has more than one count but fewer than ten. The target antigen is unknown. This sample was included in a study of beta chain features in type 1 diabetes. Study-wide background: Healthy donors and patients showed comparable age, gender and cell yields.

Regarding the study as a whole: Patients and controls would be equally affected if PCR favored shorter templates. Any HLA type influence on TCRB rearrangement was left unresolved here.

The isolated RNA, all of it, was reverse transcribed, so expressed TCRB transcripts were what got sequenced. Profiled with immunoSEQ multiplex PCR; TCRdb holds only in-frame clones, not every one. This sample has under 250,000 clones, with around 9.9% found just once. The CDR3 length is 18 residues. The germline CDR1 and CDR2 sequences are SGHTA and FQGNSA. The ends lost 2 bases at V and 0 bases at J; junction bases unmatched: 6. The TCR originated in a man aged 18-30 years in good health. The sequenced sample was central memory CD4+ T cells from blood. The J gene is TRBJ2-3, the V gene TRBV7-2, with TRBD2 identical over 12 bases. The CDR3: CASSLKRLAGGSTDTQYF. The DNA of the CDR3 is TGTGCCAGCAGCTTAAAGCGTCTAGCGGGAGGGAGCACAGATACGCAGTATTTT.